This TCR beta chain was profiled in a study of T-cell reconstitution after alpha-beta-depleted transplantation in children (dated by TCRdb to the mid-2010s). Notes on the research overall: T-cell immune reconstitution after TCRalphabeta/CD19-depleted allogeneic hematopoietic cell transplantation in children was quantitatively tracked in the study by means of TCR repertoire profiling.

The protocol used for the library was PCR. The sample was run on an Illumina HiSeq 2500. TCR libraries were prepared with molecular barcoding, using unique molecular identifiers to normalize TCRbeta repertoire quantification. The public reads were quality trimmed at Q25 with fastp and then assembled into clones with MiXCR by TCRdb, keeping productive beta chains. A single entry per CDR3 protein holds the most common genes and DNA from its merged rows. The sample profile shows some 500,000 distinct CDR3 sequences; 18% of them were found once. Over 3% of the sample is taken by the ten largest. This clonotype was found a few times. Its antigen is still unknown. Base qualities are not provided; no much larger clone lies one nucleotide away. A distance of 7 bases separates the germline ends of V and J, which lose 0 bases and 10 bases respectively. Taken from cysteine to phenylalanine, the CDR3 has 12 residues. The DNA shown is the 36-base CDR3, in frame from base 1. The germline V gene provides CDR1 MGHDK and CDR2 SYGVNS.

The sequence was collected from a human donor who donated a stem cell graft to a child with acute lymphoblastic leukemia. The rearrangement joined TRBV25-1 to TRBJ1-5, with an unclear D gene assignment. Here the sequenced sample was PBMCs from the stem cell graft donor, taken from the stem cell graft. Here the CDR3 is given as CASSEYFIPQHF. At the DNA level, the sequence is TGTGCCAGCAGTGAATATTTCATACCCCAGCATTTT.